Reported below is one TCR beta chain. Roughly 0.5 to 1 ug RNA was reverse transcribed with random hexamers. TCRdb independently ran MiXCR on the immunoSEQ multiplex PCR reads; one entry per CDR3 protein. This table has 180,000 or so distinct CDR3 sequences, about 95% appearing once. The data are from a study of CD8 T cells in Susac syndrome. The TCR was taken from a human donor in good health. Sequencing input: CD4+ T cells from PBMCs.

The CDR3 DNA sequence: TGTGCCAGCAGCGGGTCCCAAGAGACCCAGTACTTC. Its protein is CASSGSQETQYF. V gene TRBV7-9 combines with J gene TRBJ2-5; D call uncertain. The CDR3 contains 12 residues. CDR1 and CDR2 (germline): SEHNR, FQNEAQ (reference sequence). The V end lost 5 bases, the J end lost 1 base, and 5 bases lay between the germline ends.